This paragraph covers one T cell receptor (beta chain) sequence. The antigen remains unidentified. Every one of the donors was a Caucasian adult that lived in Nashville, Tennessee. This specimen belongs to a study of shared clonotypes between healthy human individuals. Study-wide background: Ranging from 18 to 49 in age, donors were a couple of women and a few men.

Each PCR replicate from the sorted subsets contained 200 to 250 ng DNA, which is some 30,000 T cell genomes. Sequencing was performed with immunoSEQ multiplex PCR; in TCRdb, only in-frame clones are kept and a portion is missing. The sample contains about 1.5 million clones, under 99% of which appear only once. General study results and limits: Sampling involved blood alone; tissue repertoires likely differ.

This CDR3 is 16 amino acids long. V lost 5 bases and J lost 1; bases outside the gene matches: 7. Germline lookup yields CDR1 SGHAT and CDR2 FQNNGV. The sample was naive CD4+ T cells sorted from blood. As to subset: CD45RA+ positively selected. The chain combines TRBV11-2 with TRBJ2-5; TRBD2 matches at 10 bases. The TCR comes from a man under 40 in good health. The CDR3 region has the DNA TGTGCCAGCAGCCCAGGGGCTAGCGGGAGCCAAGAGACCCAGTACTTC. Translated: CASSPGASGSQETQYF.